These 18 T cell receptor beta chains were all obtained from the same sample, sequenced in a study of vaccination effects on CD4 cells after COVID-19. The repertoire was sequenced with immunoSEQ multiplex PCR; TCRdb's copy has only in-frame clones and lacks some. The table records tens of thousands of clones, about 74% of them present only once. No antigen has been identified for these receptors. The culture ran for 10 days before CD4+ T cells were isolated. Specimen: CD4+ T cells from PBMCs cultured without peptide, collected before COVID-19 vaccination. Receptors were obtained from a human donor who received a COVID-19 vaccine.

This sequence joins TRBV6-5 and TRBJ2-7; D gene uncertain. The CDR3 runs 12 residues. Germline CDR1 MNHEY, CDR2 SVGAGI. Trimming took off 8 bases at V and 0 bases at J, with 8 bases between the two ends. CDR3 DNA: TGTGCCAGCGCTCGACCCTCCTACGAGCAGTACGTC. This translates into CASARPSYEQYV.

The J gene is TRBJ2-2, the V gene TRBV27, with 7 nucleotides matching TRBD1. CDR1 and CDR2 from the germline V gene are MNHEY and SMNVEV (reference sequence). V gave up 6 bases and J gave up 1 base; unmatched junction bases: 5. This CDR3 is 15 amino acids long. In DNA, the CDR3 is TGTGCCAGCAGGGGGCGGACAGGGAACACCGGGGAGCTGTTTTTT. Protein product: CASRGRTGNTGELFF.

This clone was picked up a small number of times. The rearrangement links TRBV5-4 to TRBJ2-2, with D perhaps matching TRBD2 (5 bases). The CDR3 is made up of 15 amino acids. Per the germline V gene, CDR1 is SGHNT and CDR2 is YYREEE (reference sequence). The germline V and J ends were trimmed by 0 bases and 5 bases, with 11 bases remaining between them. CDR3 amino acids: CASSLAGQRTGELFF. The CDR3 nucleotides are TGTGCCAGCAGCTTGGCCGGGCAGCGGACCGGGGAGCTGTTTTTT. The variable domain in full, with the rest retrieved from reference TRBV5-4 and TRBJ2-2, is ETGVTQSPTHLIKTRGQQVTLRCSSQSGHNTVSWYQQALGQGPQFIFQYYREEENGRGNFPPRFSGLQFPNYSSELNVNALELDDSALYLCASSLAGQRTGELFFGEGSRLTVL.

Only a few counts were recorded for this clone. The chain is built from TRBV5-4 and TRBJ2-2; 9 bases agree with TRBD1. Trimming took 5 bases from V and 4 from J; bases not matched to a gene: 9. Germline CDR1 and CDR2: SGHNT and YYREEE (reference sequence). This CDR3 comprises 16 residues. The CDR3 loop is CASSRDRVGTTGELFF. The CDR3 DNA reads as TGTGCCAGCAGTCGGGACAGGGTTGGGACCACCGGGGAGCTGTTTTTT.

This clone was counted only a few times. The J gene is TRBJ1-1, the V gene TRBV6-5; D unclear. The CDR3 runs 15 residues. Trimming removed 0 bases from V and 0 bases from J, with 8 bases in between. Per the germline V gene, CDR1 is MNHEY and CDR2 is SVGAGI. CDR3 nucleotides: TGTGCCAGCAGTTACTCCCGGACGGTGAACACTGAAGCTTTCTTT. This codes for CASSYSRTVNTEAFF.

The chain links TRBV25-1 to TRBJ1-3; unclear D gene. The CDR3 loop spans 15 amino acids. The germline V gene encodes CDR1 MGHDK and CDR2 SYGVNS. Trimming removed 3 bases from V and 1 base from J, with 10 bases in between. CDR3 sequence: CASSDLRGSGNTIYF. CDR3 coding DNA: TGTGCCAGCAGTGATTTACGGGGATCTGGAAACACCATATATTTT.

J is TRBJ1-2 and V is TRBV6-5; D is undetermined. The CDR3 has 12 amino acids. The germline V and J ends were trimmed by 5 bases and 8 bases, with 12 bases remaining between them. The germline CDR1 and CDR2 sequences are MNHEY and SVGAGI. The CDR3 sequence is CASSPGIGGYTF. The CDR3 DNA is TGTGCCAGCAGTCCTGGGATAGGGGGCTACACCTTC.

The chain joins TRBV30 to TRBJ2-3, with D perhaps TRBD2 (5 bases). V gave up 3 bases and J gave up 6 bases, with 10 bases separating them. From germline, CDR1 is GTSNPN and CDR2 SVGIG (reference sequence). The CDR3 is 12 amino acids. CDR3 protein: CAWRGGLDTQYF. The CDR3 DNA sequence: TGTGCCTGGAGAGGAGGTTTGGATACGCAGTATTTT. Together with reference TRBV30 and TRBJ2-3, the CDR3 gives the full variable domain: SQTIHQWPATLVQPVGSPLSLECTVEGTSNPNLYWYRQAAGRGLQLLFYSVGIGQISSEVPQNLSASRPQDRQFILSSKKLLLSDSGFYLCAWRGGLDTQYFGPGTRLTVL.

CDR3 protein: CASSLDRGYEQYV. As DNA, the CDR3 is TGTGCCAGCAGTTTAGACAGGGGATACGAGCAGTACGTC. The rearrangement links TRBV28 to TRBJ2-7; TRBD1 agrees at 8 bases. The germline CDR1 and CDR2 sequences are MDHEN and SYDVKM. This CDR3 has 13 residues. V trimming: 2 bases; J trimming: 4 bases; junction bases outside the gene matches: 1.

This clone was seen a handful of times. The chain recombines TRBV5-1 with TRBJ2-2, with TRBD1 identical over 11 bases. The length of the CDR3 is 16 residues. J was trimmed by 3 bases and V by 1 base; bases with no gene match: 2. Germline V gives CDR1 SGHRS, CDR2 YFSETQ. The CDR3 protein is CASSLRDRGDTGELFF. CDR3 DNA sequence: TGCGCCAGCAGCTTGAGGGACAGGGGGGACACCGGGGAGCTGTTTTTT.

This clone was counted between two and nine times. The V and J genes are TRBV21-1 and TRBJ1-5; TRBD1 was called by the table and not checked on the DNA. TRBV21-1 is designated a pseudogene. CDR3 size: 16 residues. The chain's CDR3 is CASSTLDIGPNQPQHF. The CDR3 bases are TGTGCCAGCAGCACCTTGGACATCGGGCCAAATCAGCCCCAGCATTTT.

The chain is built from TRBV5-6 and TRBJ2-7, with a possible D match to TRBD1 (5 bases). V lost 3 bases and J lost 4, with 8 bases in between. Germline CDR1 is SGHDT and CDR2 is YYEEEE. The CDR3 is 12 amino acids. DNA for the CDR3: TGTGCCAGCAGCTGGCAGGGTTACGAGCAGTACGTC. Its protein is CASSWQGYEQYV.

This clone has just a few counts. This chain joins TRBV28 and TRBJ1-1, with a weak D call TRBD1 (6 bases). Trimming took off 5 bases at V and 10 bases at J, with 11 bases between the two ends. The CDR3 extends over 11 amino acids. The germline V gene has CDR1 MDHEN and CDR2 SYDVKM. CDR3 residues: CASSGGAGAFF. The DNA of the CDR3 is TGTGCCAGCAGTGGGGGGGCCGGAGCTTTCTTT.

The chain employs TRBV29-1 and TRBJ1-1, with D tentatively TRBD1 (6 bases). The germline V and J ends were trimmed by 3 bases and 12 bases, with 17 bases remaining between them. CDR1 and CDR2 (germline): SQVTM, ANQGSEA. The CDR3 is made up of 12 amino acids. The CDR3 DNA sequence: TGCAGCGTTGATAAACAGGGTTTGCATCCTTTCTTT. Protein product: CSVDKQGLHPFF.

This clone has just a few counts. The V gene is TRBV6-2 or TRBV6-3, the J gene TRBJ1-5; a weak D match, TRBD1 (5 bases). V shed 5 bases and J shed 5 bases, with 19 bases lying between them. The length of the CDR3 is 16 residues. Germline CDR1 MNHEY, CDR2 SVGEGT. The CDR3 sequence: CASSTGLGQVYQPQHF. The CDR3 nucleotides read TGTGCCAGCAGTACCGGTCTGGGGCAAGTATATCAGCCCCAGCATTTT.

This chain connects TRBV4-3 to TRBJ1-2, with 10 nucleotides matching TRBD1. Trimming took 4 bases from V and 4 from J; bases not matched to a gene: 6. The germline V gene encodes CDR1 LGHNA and CDR2 YSLEER. The CDR3 runs 15 residues. The CDR3 bases are TGCGCCAGCAGCCCTCGACAGGGGGCGGTCTATGGCTACACCTTC. Amino acids: CASSPRQGAVYGYTF.

The chain links TRBV14 to TRBJ2-7, with TRBD1 matching 9 bases. This CDR3 comprises 13 residues. V shed 5 bases, J shed 7 bases, and the junction held 6 bases outside the gene matches. Germline CDR1 reads SGHDN; CDR2 reads FVKESK. CDR3: CASSEYRGLEQYV. The CDR3 DNA is TGTGCCAGCAGCGAATACAGGGGGCTGGAGCAGTACGTC.

This clone is a singleton in its sample. V is TRBV10-1 and J is TRBJ2-3, with a possible D match to TRBD1 (6 bases). Germline V gene sequence: CDR1 WNHNN, CDR2 SYGVQD (reference sequence). The CDR3 is 16 residues long. V was cut by 5 bases and J by 1 base, with 16 bases left in between. The CDR3 DNA is TGCGCCAGCAGTAGAGGCACAGGGACGCGCACAGATACGCAGTATTTT. It translates to CASSRGTGTRTDTQYF.